These 28 T cell receptor beta chains originate from one sample sequenced in a study of blood T cells in healthy people across ages. Together with a sample-barcoded 5' primer, a J-beta primer mix was included in a second PCR lasting 7 to 11 cycles. TCRdb processed the 5' RACE reads anew with MiXCR; each CDR3 protein has one entry. The sample contains roughly 800,000 distinct CDR3 sequences, about 62% of which appear only once. Sequenced input: blood. These TCRs come from a man younger than 45 in good health.

This clonotype turned up a few times. The rearrangement joins TRBV7-6 to TRBJ2-7; the D gene is possibly TRBD1 (5 bases). The V end was cut by 4 bases, the J end by 3 bases, with 13 bases between. This CDR3 has 14 amino acids. Germline lookup yields CDR1 SGHVS and CDR2 FNYEAQ. The CDR3 region has the DNA TGTGCCAGCAGCTCCCTCTCAGGGTTCTACGAGCAGTACTTC. Its protein product is CASSSLSGFYEQYF.

For the CDR3, the DNA is TGTGCCAGCAGCTTAAAGAGCCGCTGGCGGGAGCAGAAAGAGACCCAGTACTTC. Amino acids: CASSLKSRWREQKETQYF. The chain joins TRBV7-2 to TRBJ2-5; TRBD2 matches 7 bases. Losses at the gene ends were 2 bases for V and 3 bases for J; bases not matched to a gene: 15. The CDR3 loop spans 18 amino acids. Germline CDR1 and CDR2: SGHTA and FQGNSA.

This clonotype was counted a few times. This chain connects TRBV20-1 to TRBJ2-7; either TRBD1 or TRBD2 may supply D (5 bases each). Trimming shortened V by 0 bases and J by 1 base, and 13 bases separated the two germline ends. CDR3 length: 15 amino acids. CDR1 and CDR2 from the germline V gene are DFQATT and SNEGSKA (reference sequence). The CDR3 DNA reads as TGCAGTGCTAGAGATCCTAGCCAGGGTTCCTACGAGCAGTACTTC. It specifies CSARDPSQGSYEQYF.

DNA of the CDR3: TGTGCCAGCAGCCCCCCTCGGCGGCCCCAAGAGACCCAGTACTTC. It specifies CASSPPRRPQETQYF. This rearrangement joins TRBV7-2 to TRBJ2-5; D gene uncertain. The V and J ends lost 5 bases and 1 base respectively, with 14 bases between them. Germline CDR1 is SGHTA and CDR2 is FQGNSA. This CDR3 region has 15 residues.

This clonotype has only a few counts. A single base separates this from a much larger clone, so it may be a read error. This sequence joins TRBV28 and TRBJ2-7; no clear D gene. Per germline, CDR1 MDHEN and CDR2 SYDVKM. V dropped 6 bases and J dropped 2 bases, with 17 bases sitting between them. This CDR3 contains 15 residues. Here the CDR3 reads CASRDPTFTTYEQYF. The CDR3 region has the DNA TGTGCCAGCAGGGACCCGACTTTTACTACCTACGAGCAGTACTTC.

CDR3 amino acids: CASSLPLLGNNEQFF. The CDR3 DNA reads TGTGCCAGCAGCTTGCCACTTCTAGGCAACAATGAGCAGTTCTTC. The chain joins TRBV7-9 to TRBJ2-1; D unresolved. Trimming took 3 bases from V and 5 from J, leaving 14 bases between them. CDR3 length: 15 residues. In germline, CDR1 is SEHNR, CDR2 FQNEAQ (reference sequence). Drawing the rest from reference TRBV7-9 and TRBJ2-1, the complete variable domain is DTGVSQNPRHKITKRGQNVTFRCDPISEHNRLYWYRQTLGQGPEFLTYFQNEAQLEKSRLLSDRFSAERPKGSFSTLEIQRTEQGDSAMYLCASSLPLLGNNEQFFGPGTRLTVL.

The chain couples TRBV29-1 to TRBJ2-7; D is ambiguous. This CDR3 region has 12 residues. V was shortened by 7 bases and J by 1 base, with 11 bases between the two germline ends. Germline V gene sequence: CDR1 SQVTM, CDR2 ANQGSEA. CDR3 residues: CSASGPSYEQYF. The CDR3 nucleotides are TGCAGCGCGTCCGGGCCGTCCTACGAGCAGTACTTC.

This clonotype was seen a few times. The CDR3 loop is CASSSRTNYGYTF. The CDR3, as DNA: TGTGCCAGCAGTTCCCGGACTAACTATGGCTACACCTTC. V usage is TRBV12-3 or TRBV12-4 and J usage is TRBJ1-2, with D hard to call. Trimming took off 4 bases at V and 0 bases at J, with 6 bases between the two ends. The CDR3 runs to 13 residues.

This clonotype was picked up a small number of times. The chain combines TRBV7-3 with TRBJ2-7; 8 nucleotides agree with TRBD1. The CDR3 runs to 13 residues. V shed 5 bases and J 3 bases; nucleotides not matched to a gene: 3. Germline V CDR1 and CDR2: SGHTA, FQGTGA. The CDR3 protein is CASSQDRDYEQYF. CDR3 sequence (DNA): TGTGCCAGCAGCCAGGACAGGGACTACGAGCAGTACTTC.

In its sample, this clonotype was seen a few times. The chain couples TRBV6-4 to TRBJ2-1, with 8 bases identical to TRBD1. Trimming at V came to 3 bases and at J to 6 bases, leaving 10 bases not matched to a gene. Germline V gives CDR1 MRHNA, CDR2 SNTAGT. The CDR3 covers 16 residues. CDR3 DNA: TGTGCCAGCAGTGAGGATTCCGGGACAGGAAGCAATGAGCAGTTCTTC. Its translation is CASSEDSGTGSNEQFF.

The rearrangement joins TRBV11-2 to TRBJ2-5, with D perhaps assigned TRBD1 or TRBD2 (7 bases each). The CDR3 contains 15 residues. V was cut by 5 bases and J by 5 bases, with 18 bases left in between. The germline V gene has CDR1 SGHAT and CDR2 FQNNGV. Here the CDR3 reads CASSDQGGGWETQYF. The CDR3 DNA reads as TGTGCCAGCAGCGATCAGGGGGGGGGTTGGGAGACCCAGTACTTC.

The chain is built from TRBV20-1 and TRBJ2-5; D perhaps matches TRBD2 (6 bases). The ends were cut back, 3 bases at V and 5 bases at J, with 10 bases in the middle. The CDR3 contains 12 residues. Per the germline V gene, CDR1 is DFQATT and CDR2 is SNEGSKA (reference sequence). The CDR3 here is CSASLGRETQYF. The DNA for the CDR3 is TGCAGTGCTAGTTTGGGGAGGGAGACCCAGTACTTC.

The chain carries TRBV6-2 or TRBV6-3 and TRBJ2-7; no clear D. The length of the CDR3 is 14 residues. The V gene lost 5 bases and the J gene lost 2 bases, with 13 bases spanning the gap. The V gene's germline CDR1 is MNHEY and CDR2 SVGEGT. The CDR3 sequence is CASSNAGLPYEQYF. The CDR3 DNA is TGTGCCAGCAGTAACGCCGGTCTGCCCTACGAGCAGTACTTC.

This clonotype was recorded only once. The rearrangement links TRBV28 to TRBJ2-3, with a tentative D call TRBD2 (6 bases). Looked up from germline, CDR1 is MDHEN and CDR2 is SYDVKM. CDR3 size: 15 residues. V lost 2 bases and J 3 bases, leaving 12 bases between the germline ends. CDR3 DNA: TGTGCCAGCAGTTTAGGAGGGTTAGGAACAGATACGCAGTATTTT. This encodes CASSLGGLGTDTQYF.

This clonotype has just a few counts. The J gene is TRBJ2-7, the V gene TRBV15; D possibly corresponds to TRBD2 (6 bases). Trimming removed 0 bases from V and 7 bases from J, with 16 bases in between. Germline CDR1 is LNHNV and CDR2 is YYDKDF (reference sequence). The CDR3 is 15 residues long. The CDR3 DNA reads as TGTGCCACCAGCAGAGATAATAGTCCGGAGGGAGAGCAGTACTTC. This translates into CATSRDNSPEGEQYF. The whole variable domain, filled in from reference TRBV15 and TRBJ2-7, reads DAMVIQNPRYQVTQFGKPVTLSCSQTLNHNVMYWYQQKSSQAPKLLFHYYDKDFNNEADTPDNFQSRRPNTSFCFLDIRSPGLGDTAMYLCATSRDNSPEGEQYFGPGTRLTVT.

This clonotype was observed a few times. The chain uses TRBV9 and TRBJ2-1; D may match TRBD1 or TRBD2 (5 bases each). V lost 3 bases to trimming and J lost 9 bases, with 10 bases between them. CDR3 size: 12 residues. Germline V gives CDR1 SGDLS, CDR2 YYNGEE. In DNA, the CDR3 is TGTGCCAGCAGCGGGGGGTCGATTGAGCAGTTCTTC. Translating it yields CASSGGSIEQFF.

The chain couples TRBV5-1 to TRBJ2-1, with TRBD2 matching 9 bases. This CDR3 spans 16 amino acids. The trim removed 0 bases at V and 4 bases at J, leaving 5 bases unmatched. Germline V gives CDR1 SGHRS, CDR2 YFSETQ. CDR3 DNA: TGCGCCAGCAGCTTGGCGGGACTAGCTTTATACAATGAGCAGTTCTTC. Residues: CASSLAGLALYNEQFF.

The chain recombines TRBV7-2 with TRBJ1-2; the D is unclear. There are 15 residues in the CDR3. V was clipped by 5 bases and J by 4 bases, with 17 bases between them. In germline, CDR1 is SGHTA, CDR2 FQGNSA. CDR3 nucleotide sequence: TGTGCCAGCAGCGATCAAGGAGAGCCGCTCTATGGCTACACCTTC. Its translation is CASSDQGEPLYGYTF.

The CDR3 sequence: CASSSYGGEQYF. The CDR3 nucleotides are TGTGCCTCCAGCAGTTACGGGGGCGAGCAGTACTTC. The genes are TRBV6-6 and TRBJ2-7, with a weak D call TRBD2 (6 bases). V was cut by 11 bases and J by 6 bases, with 17 bases left in between. The CDR3 has 12 amino acids. The germline CDR1 and CDR2 sequences are MNHNY and SVGAGI (reference sequence).

This clonotype was detected once. The CDR3 protein is CASRTYEGQPQHF. DNA of the CDR3: TGTGCCAGCAGGACCTACGAGGGGCAGCCCCAGCATTTT. This chain connects TRBV2 to TRBJ1-5, with D maybe TRBD1 (5 bases). CDR3 size: 13 residues. V dropped 6 bases and J dropped 7 bases, with 13 bases sitting between them. CDR1 SNHLY and CDR2 FYNNEI come from the germline V gene.

The rearrangement uses TRBV28 and TRBJ2-7; 9 nucleotides align to TRBD2. Germline CDR1 reads MDHEN; CDR2 reads SYDVKM. The junction had 7 bases not matched to a gene; V was cut back by 11 bases and J by 2 bases. The CDR3 is made up of 13 amino acids. CDR3 nucleotides: TGTGCCGGCTTTAAGCGGGAGGCCTACGAGCAGTACTTC. Its protein product is CAGFKREAYEQYF. Full variable domain (outside the CDR3, taken from reference TRBV28 and TRBJ2-7): DVKVTQSSRYLVKRTGEKVFLECVQDMDHENMFWYRQDPGLGLRLIYFSYDVKMKEKGDIPEGYSVSREKKERFSLILESASTNQTSMYLCAGFKREAYEQYFGPGTRLTVT.

This chain uses TRBV29-1 with TRBJ2-7; no firm D call. The germline gives CDR1 SQVTM, CDR2 ANQGSEA. Trimming pared 7 bases from V and 3 bases from J, leaving 10 bases between. This CDR3 is built from 11 residues. CDR3 DNA sequence: TGCAGCGGGGTTTGGGGCTACGAGCAGTACTTC. Its protein product is CSGVWGYEQYF.

The chain carries TRBV20-1 and TRBJ2-1; 9 bases line up with TRBD2. Germline lookup yields CDR1 DFQATT and CDR2 SNEGSKA (reference sequence). The CDR3 is 15 residues long. With 5 bases clipped from V and 5 bases from J, the junction kept 10 bases outside the gene matches. CDR3 region: CSAGNLAGNHNEQFF. The CDR3 nucleotides read TGCAGTGCTGGAAACCTAGCGGGGAATCACAATGAGCAGTTCTTC.

This chain joins TRBV6-2 or TRBV6-3 and TRBJ2-5, with unresolved D. V was clipped by 0 bases and J by 11 bases, with 13 bases between them. Germline V gene data show CDR1 as MNHEY and CDR2 as SVGEGT. The CDR3 covers 13 residues. The CDR3 DNA is TGTGCCAGCAGTTACTCCATCATCAATGAGCAGTACTTC. Amino acids: CASSYSIINEQYF.

This clonotype has at least ten counts. The genes are TRBV20-1 and TRBJ2-7; D tentatively fits TRBD1 or TRBD2 (5 bases each). Germline V CDR1 and CDR2: DFQATT, SNEGSKA (reference sequence). Trimming left V 3 bases short and J 3 bases short, with 15 bases between. The CDR3 is 14 residues long. CDR3 in amino acids: CSARPDGADYEQYF. The DNA of the CDR3 is TGCAGTGCTAGGCCGGACGGGGCGGACTACGAGCAGTACTTC.

The chain links TRBV5-1 to TRBJ1-1, with D possibly TRBD1 on 6 matching bases. The CDR3 extends over 14 amino acids. V lost 0 bases and J lost 4, with 10 bases in between. The germline V gene has CDR1 SGHRS and CDR2 YFSETQ. In DNA, the CDR3 is TGCGCCAGCAGCTTGGACAGGGTCGGCACTGAAGCTTTCTTT. Encoded protein: CASSLDRVGTEAFF.

This clonotype was observed a handful of times. V and J are TRBV7-2 and TRBJ2-7, with D perhaps matching TRBD1 (6 bases). The J call is uncertain, as TRBJ2-5 better fits the DNA end. From germline, CDR1 is SGHTA and CDR2 FQGNSA. The CDR3 runs 13 residues. CDR3 sequence reads: CASSLDRRETQYF. The DNA for the CDR3 is TGTGCCAGCAGCTTGGACAGACGAGAGACCCAGTACTTC.

The chain joins TRBV6-6 to TRBJ2-1; no firm D call. Germline V gene data show CDR1 as MNHNY and CDR2 as SVGAGI (reference sequence). Between the trimmed V and J ends, which lost 3 bases and 13 bases, there was a span of 19 bases. The CDR3 contains 14 residues. DNA for the CDR3: TGTGCCAGCAGTTATTCGCTGACACAAGAGACCCAGTTCTTC. This encodes CASSYSLTQETQFF.